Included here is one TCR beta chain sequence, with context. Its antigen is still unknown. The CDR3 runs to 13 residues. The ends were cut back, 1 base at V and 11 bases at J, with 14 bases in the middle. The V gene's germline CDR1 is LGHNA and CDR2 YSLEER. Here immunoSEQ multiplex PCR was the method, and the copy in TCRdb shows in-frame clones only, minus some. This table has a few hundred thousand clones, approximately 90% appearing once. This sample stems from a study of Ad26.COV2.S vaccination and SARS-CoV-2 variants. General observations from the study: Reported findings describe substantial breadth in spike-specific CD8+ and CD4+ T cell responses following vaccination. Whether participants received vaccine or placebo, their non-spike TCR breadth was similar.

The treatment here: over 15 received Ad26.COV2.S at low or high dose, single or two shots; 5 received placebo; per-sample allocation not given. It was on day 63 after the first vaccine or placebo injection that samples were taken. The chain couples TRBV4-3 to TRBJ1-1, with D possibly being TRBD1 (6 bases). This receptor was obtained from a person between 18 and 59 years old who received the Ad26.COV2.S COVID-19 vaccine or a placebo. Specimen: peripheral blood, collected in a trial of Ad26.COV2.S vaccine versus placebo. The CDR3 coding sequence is TGCGCCAGCAGCCAAGCCCCTCAGGGGCCCGCTTTCTTT. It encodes CASSQAPQGPAFF.